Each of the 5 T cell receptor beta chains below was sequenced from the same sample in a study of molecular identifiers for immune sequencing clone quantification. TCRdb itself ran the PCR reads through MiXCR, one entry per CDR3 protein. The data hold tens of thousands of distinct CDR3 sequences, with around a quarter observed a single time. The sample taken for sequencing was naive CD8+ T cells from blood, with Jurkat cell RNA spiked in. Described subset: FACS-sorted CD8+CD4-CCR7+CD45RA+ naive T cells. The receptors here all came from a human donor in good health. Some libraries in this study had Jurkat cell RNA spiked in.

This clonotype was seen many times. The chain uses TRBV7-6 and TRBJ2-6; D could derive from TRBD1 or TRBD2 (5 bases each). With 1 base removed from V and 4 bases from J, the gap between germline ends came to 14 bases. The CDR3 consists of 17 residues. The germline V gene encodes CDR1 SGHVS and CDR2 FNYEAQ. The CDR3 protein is CASSLDGDPYGANVLTF. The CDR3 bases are TGTGCCAGCAGCTTAGATGGGGACCCCTACGGGGCCAACGTCCTGACTTTC.

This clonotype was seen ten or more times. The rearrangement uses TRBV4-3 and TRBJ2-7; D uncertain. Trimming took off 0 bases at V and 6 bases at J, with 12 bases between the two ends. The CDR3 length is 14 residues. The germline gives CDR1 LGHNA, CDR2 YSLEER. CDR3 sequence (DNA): TGCGCCAGCAGCCAAGATTTTTTGGCCCTCGAGCAGTACTTC. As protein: CASSQDFLALEQYF.

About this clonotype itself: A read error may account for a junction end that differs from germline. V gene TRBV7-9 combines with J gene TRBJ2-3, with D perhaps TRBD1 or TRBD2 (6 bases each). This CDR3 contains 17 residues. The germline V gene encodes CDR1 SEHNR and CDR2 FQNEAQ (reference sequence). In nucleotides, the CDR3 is TGTGCCGGCAGCTTACCTAGGGGGGTAGGGGCTCAAGATACGCAGTTTTTT. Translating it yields CAGSLPRGVGAQDTQFF.

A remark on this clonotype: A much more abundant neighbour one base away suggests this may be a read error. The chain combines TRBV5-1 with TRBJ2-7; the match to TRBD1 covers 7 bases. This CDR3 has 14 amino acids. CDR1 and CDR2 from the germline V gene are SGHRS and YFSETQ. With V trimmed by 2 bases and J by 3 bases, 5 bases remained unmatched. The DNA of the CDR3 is TGCGCCAGCAGCTTTAGGGACAGCAACTACGAGCAGTACTTC. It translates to CASSFRDSNYEQYF.

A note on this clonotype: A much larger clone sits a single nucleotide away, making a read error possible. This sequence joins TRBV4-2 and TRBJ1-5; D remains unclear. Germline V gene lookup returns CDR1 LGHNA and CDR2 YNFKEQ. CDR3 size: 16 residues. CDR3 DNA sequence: TGTGCCAGCAGCCAAGCCATGACTGAACGGGGTCAGCCCCGGCATTTT. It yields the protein CASSQAMTERGQPRHF.